This TCR beta chain was profiled in a study of T cell responses to AZD1222 COVID-19 vaccine. Notes on the study in general: Among vaccine-associated CD4 TCRs, coverage spanned spike, with dominance at 160-218 and 743-854. Elevations in Spike-specific TCR breadth and depth followed administration of two AZD1222 doses.

Worth noting for this clone: Its antigen remains unknown.

Data came from immunoSEQ multiplex PCR; TCRdb stores just in-frame clones and leaves some out. The profile shows about 120,000 clones, over 75% of them singletons. This specimen was peripheral blood, taken 28 days after the second dose of the MenACWY control vaccine. The TCR comes from an adult who received the MenACWY meningococcal vaccine as a control.

CDR3 DNA: TGTGCCAGCACACAGGGCTATGGCTACACCTTC. Translation: CASTQGYGYTF. The genes are TRBV19 and TRBJ1-2; D may be TRBD1 (6 bases). The V end lost 9 bases, the J end lost 4 bases, and 9 bases lay between the germline ends. CDR1 is LNHDA and CDR2 is SQIVND in the germline V gene (reference sequence). CDR3 length: 11 amino acids.